The entry that follows covers one TCR beta chain sequence. What it binds is unknown. Germline loops: CDR1 ENHRY, CDR2 SYGVKD. With V trimmed by 6 bases and J by 2 bases, 5 bases remained unmatched. CDR3 length equals 15 residues. The data were taken from a study of T cells in narcolepsy. Study background: Enrolled donors included narcolepsy type 1 or type 2 patients and healthy controls. General study results and limits: Autoreactive clonotypes reportedly recurred in blood of same and different patients, not controls.

This table comes from immunoSEQ multiplex PCR, and its TCRdb copy is limited to in-frame clones, with some not included. The data hold 25,000 to 35,000 clones, with 79% observed a single time. This TCR was recovered from a human donor in good health. V is TRBV10-3 and J is TRBJ2-1, with TRBD2 matching 9 bases. Material: memory (CD45RA-) CD4+ T cells from blood. The CDR3 region has the DNA TGTGCCATCAGAAACCGCGGGGGGGCCTACAATGAGCAGTTCTTC. Its translation is CAIRNRGGAYNEQFF.